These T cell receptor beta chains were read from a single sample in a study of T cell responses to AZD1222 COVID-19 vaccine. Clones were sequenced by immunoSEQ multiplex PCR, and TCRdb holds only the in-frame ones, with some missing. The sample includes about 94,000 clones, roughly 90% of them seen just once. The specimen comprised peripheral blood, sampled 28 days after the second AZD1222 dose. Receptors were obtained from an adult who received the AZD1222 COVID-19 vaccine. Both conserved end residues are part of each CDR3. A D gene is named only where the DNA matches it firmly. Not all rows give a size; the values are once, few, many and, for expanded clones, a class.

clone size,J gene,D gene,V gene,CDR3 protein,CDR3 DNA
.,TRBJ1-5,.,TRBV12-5,CASGLSPGQTKYSNQPQHF,TGTGCTAGTGGTTTATCCCCGGGGCAGACAAAATATAGCAATCAGCCCCAGCATTTT
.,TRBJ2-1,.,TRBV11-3,CASSLGPEKRAFF,TGTGCCAGCAGCTTAGGCCCCGAAAAGCGCGCGTTCTTC
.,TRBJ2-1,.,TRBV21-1,CASSPGTSGPGSYNEQFF,TGTGCCAGCAGCCCCGGGACTAGCGGCCCGGGGTCCTACAATGAGCAGTTCTTC
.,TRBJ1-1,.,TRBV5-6,CASSLGMGAGEAFF,TGTGCCAGCAGCTTAGGCATGGGGGCGGGTGAAGCTTTCTTT
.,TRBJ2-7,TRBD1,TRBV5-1,CASSWRDRVSEQYF,TGCGCCAGCAGCTGGAGGGACAGGGTGAGCGAGCAGTACTTC
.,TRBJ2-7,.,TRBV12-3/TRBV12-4,CASSLSVSYEQYF,TGTGCCAGCAGTTTAAGTGTCTCCTACGAGCAGTACTTC
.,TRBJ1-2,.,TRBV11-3,CASRGGYGYTF,TGTGCCAGCAGGGGGGGCTATGGCTACACCTTC
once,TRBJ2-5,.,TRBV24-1,CATSEPGREGQETQYF,TGTGCCACCAGTGAACCAGGGAGAGAAGGCCAAGAGACCCAGTACTTC
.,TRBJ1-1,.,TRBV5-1,CASSPRTGNTEAFF,TGCGCCAGCAGCCCTCGAACGGGGAACACTGAAGCTTTCTTT
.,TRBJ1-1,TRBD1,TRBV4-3,CASSQTLDRANTEAFF,TGCGCCAGCAGCCAAACTCTTGACAGGGCGAACACTGAAGCTTTCTTT
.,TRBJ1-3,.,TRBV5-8,CASSGFRFSGNTIYF,TGTGCCAGCAGCGGGTTCAGGTTCTCTGGAAACACCATATATTTT
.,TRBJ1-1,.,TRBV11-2,CASSPNWGTEAFF,TGTGCCAGCAGCCCCAACTGGGGCACTGAAGCTTTCTTT
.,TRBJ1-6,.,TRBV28,CASTTQVSPLHF,TGTGCCAGCACCACACAGGTCTCTCCCCTCCACTTT
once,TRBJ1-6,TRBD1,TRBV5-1,CASSSEGQSRSPLHF,TGCGCCAGCAGCTCCGAGGGACAGTCTCGTTCACCCCTCCACTTT
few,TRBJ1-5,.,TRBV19,CASSTGFNQPQHF,TGTGCCAGTAGCACAGGGTTCAATCAGCCCCAGCATTTT
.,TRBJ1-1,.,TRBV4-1,CASSQTRAQDTEAFF,TGCGCCAGCAGCCAGACAAGGGCTCAGGACACTGAAGCTTTCTTT
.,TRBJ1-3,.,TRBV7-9,CASSLVSASFSGNTIYF,TGTGCCAGCAGCTTAGTGTCCGCCAGTTTCTCTGGAAACACCATATATTTT
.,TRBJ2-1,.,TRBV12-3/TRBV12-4,CASSQEGGMQFF,TGTGCCAGCAGCCAGGAAGGGGGGATGCAGTTCTTC
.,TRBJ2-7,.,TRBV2,CASSEGEGVLYEQYF,TGTGCCAGCAGTGAGGGGGAAGGGGTCCTCTACGAGCAGTACTTC
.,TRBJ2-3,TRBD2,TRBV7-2,CASSFQSGRAGTQYF,TGTGCCAGCAGCTTCCAAAGCGGGAGAGCCGGGACGCAGTATTTT
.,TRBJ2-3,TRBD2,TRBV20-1,CSASSASSGRVDTQYF,TGCAGTGCTAGTTCTGCGTCTAGCGGGAGGGTAGATACGCAGTATTTT
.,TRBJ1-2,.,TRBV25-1,CASSESWGAVNGYTF,TGTGCCAGCAGTGAATCGTGGGGCGCGGTCAATGGCTACACCTTC
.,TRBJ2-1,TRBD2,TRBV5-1,CASNLFSFSTSGYNEQFF,TGCGCCAGCAACCTTTTTTCTTTCTCCACTAGCGGATACAATGAGCAGTTCTTC
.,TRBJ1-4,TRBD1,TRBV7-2,CASSLVSSSGTGTGKLFF,TGTGCCAGCAGCTTAGTTTCCTCCTCCGGGACAGGGACTGGAAAACTGTTTTTT
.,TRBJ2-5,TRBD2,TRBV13,CASSAPGTPGGETQYF,TGTGCCAGCAGCGCCCCCGGGACTCCGGGAGGAGAGACCCAGTACTTC
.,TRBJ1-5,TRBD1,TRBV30,CAWPPFSWTGNDQPQHF,TGTGCCTGGCCCCCCTTTAGTTGGACAGGGAACGATCAGCCCCAGCATTTT
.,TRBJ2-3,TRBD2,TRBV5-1,CASSLNSAGGPSDTQYF,TGCGCCAGCAGCTTGAACTCGGCGGGAGGGCCGTCAGATACGCAGTATTTT
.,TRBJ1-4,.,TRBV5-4,CASSLPGRNEKLFF,TGTGCCAGCAGCTTGCCGGGCAGGAATGAAAAACTGTTTTTT
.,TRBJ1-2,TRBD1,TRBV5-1,CASSLEGRGNGYTF,TGCGCCAGCAGCTTGGAGGGCAGGGGGAATGGCTACACCTTC
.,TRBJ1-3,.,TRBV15,CATSRGHVGGGTIYF,TGTGCCACCAGCAGAGGCCATGTGGGGGGAGGGACCATATATTTT
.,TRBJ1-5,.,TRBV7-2,CASSSNQDQPQHF,TGTGCCAGCAGCTCCAATCAGGATCAGCCCCAGCATTTT
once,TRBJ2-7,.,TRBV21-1,CASSKKIQPPGEQYF,TGTGCCAGCAGCAAAAAGATACAGCCGCCGGGCGAGCAGTACTTC
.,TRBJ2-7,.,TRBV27,CASSWGLTYEQYF,TGTGCCAGCAGTTGGGGCCTTACCTACGAGCAGTACTTC
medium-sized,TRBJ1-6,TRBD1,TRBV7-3,CASSAGGQGNNSPLHF,TGTGCCAGCAGCGCCGGGGGACAGGGTAATAATTCACCCCTCCACTTT
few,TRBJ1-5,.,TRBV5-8,CASSLVDQPQHF,TGTGCCAGCAGCTTGGTGGATCAGCCCCAGCATTTT
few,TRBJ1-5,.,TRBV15,CATSRDPGGGQPQHF,TGTGCCACCAGCAGAGACCCAGGAGGGGGTCAGCCCCAGCATTTT
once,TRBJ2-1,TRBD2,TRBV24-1,CATSDLPSGSQEQFF,TGTGCCACCAGTGATTTGCCTAGCGGGAGTCAAGAGCAGTTCTTC
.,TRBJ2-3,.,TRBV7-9,CASSEFRDTQYF,TGTGCCAGCAGCGAATTCCGGGATACGCAGTATTTT
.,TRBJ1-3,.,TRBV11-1,CASSLGATAGNTIYF,TGTGCCAGCAGCTTAGGGGCCACAGCCGGAAACACCATATATTTT
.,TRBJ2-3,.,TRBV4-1,CASSQDQIDTQYF,TGCGCCAGCAGCCAAGATCAGATAGATACGCAGTATTTT
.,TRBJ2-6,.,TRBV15,CATCSTGDSGANVLTF,TGTGCCACCTGCAGCACTGGGGACTCTGGGGCCAACGTCCTGACTTTC
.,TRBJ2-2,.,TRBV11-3,CASTLTTNTGELFF,TGTGCCAGCACCCTGACTACGAACACCGGGGAGCTGTTTTTT
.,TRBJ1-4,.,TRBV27,CASSLSRGEKLFF,TGTGCCAGCAGTTTAAGTAGGGGGGAAAAACTGTTTTTT
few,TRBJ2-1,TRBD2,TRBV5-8,CASSLETGGARVDEQFF,TGTGCCAGCAGCTTGGAGACCGGGGGGGCTCGGGTAGATGAGCAGTTCTTC
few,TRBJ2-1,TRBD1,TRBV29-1,CSVGQGVGEQFF,TGCAGCGTGGGACAGGGAGTAGGTGAGCAGTTCTTC
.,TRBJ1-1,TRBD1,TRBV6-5,CASSPYRDSEAFF,TGTGCCAGCAGCCCATACCGGGACAGTGAAGCTTTCTTT
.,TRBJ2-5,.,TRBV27,CASRWGIGETQYF,TGTGCCAGCAGATGGGGAATAGGAGAGACCCAGTACTTC
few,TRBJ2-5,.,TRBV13,CASSLISPGDGETQYF,TGTGCCAGCAGCTTAATTTCCCCAGGGGATGGAGAGACCCAGTACTTC
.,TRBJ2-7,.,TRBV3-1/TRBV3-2,CASSPITGSTDPYEQYF,TGTGCCAGCAGCCCTATCACAGGTTCAACAGACCCTTACGAGCAGTACTTC
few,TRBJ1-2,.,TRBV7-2,CASSLQGSDGYTF,TGTGCCAGCAGCTTACAGGGATCGGATGGCTACACCTTC
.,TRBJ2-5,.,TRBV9,CASSVGHYQETQYF,TGTGCCAGCAGCGTAGGGCACTACCAAGAGACCCAGTACTTC
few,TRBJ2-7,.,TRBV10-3,CAIRADVRPYEQYF,TGTGCCATCAGGGCGGACGTGCGACCCTACGAGCAGTACTTC
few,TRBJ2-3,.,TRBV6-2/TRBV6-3,CASSGREDTQYF,TGTGCCAGCAGTGGCCGAGAAGATACGCAGTATTTT
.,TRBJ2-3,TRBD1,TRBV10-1,CARSRWDRSTDTQYF,TGCGCCAGATCCCGTTGGGACAGGAGCACAGATACGCAGTATTTT
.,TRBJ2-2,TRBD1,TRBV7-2,CASSGQGLAGELFF,TGTGCCAGCAGCGGACAGGGACTTGCCGGGGAGCTGTTTTTT